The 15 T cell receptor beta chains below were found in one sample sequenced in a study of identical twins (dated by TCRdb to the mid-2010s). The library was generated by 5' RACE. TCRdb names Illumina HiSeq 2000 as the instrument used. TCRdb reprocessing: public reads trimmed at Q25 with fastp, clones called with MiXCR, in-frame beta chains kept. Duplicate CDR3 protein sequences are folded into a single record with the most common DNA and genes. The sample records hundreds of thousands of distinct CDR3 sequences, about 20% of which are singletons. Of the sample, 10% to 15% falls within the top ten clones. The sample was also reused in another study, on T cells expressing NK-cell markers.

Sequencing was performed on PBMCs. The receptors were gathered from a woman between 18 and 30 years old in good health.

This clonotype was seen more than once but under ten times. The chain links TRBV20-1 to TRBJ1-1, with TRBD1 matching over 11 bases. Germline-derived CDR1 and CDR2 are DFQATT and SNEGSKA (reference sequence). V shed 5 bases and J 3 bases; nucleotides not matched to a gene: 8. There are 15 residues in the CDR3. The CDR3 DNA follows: TGCAGTGCTCCCCCCGGGACAGGGGGATACACTGAAGCTTTCTTT. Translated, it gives CSAPPGTGGYTEAFF.

CDR3 sequence (DNA): TGTGCCAGCAGTTTTAGGGGGGGGCAGTTCTTC. Translation gives CASSFRGGQFF. J is TRBJ2-1 and V is TRBV12-3 or TRBV12-4, with D tentatively TRBD2 (7 bases). The ends were cut back, 3 bases at V and 12 bases at J, with 9 bases in the middle. CDR3 length: 11 amino acids.

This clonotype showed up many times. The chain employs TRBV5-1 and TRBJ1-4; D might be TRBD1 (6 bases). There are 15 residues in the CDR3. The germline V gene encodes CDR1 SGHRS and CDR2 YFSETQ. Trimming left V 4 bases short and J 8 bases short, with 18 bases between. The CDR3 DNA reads TGCGCCAGCAGCAAAGGATCCGGGACACGGGAAAAACTGTTTTTT. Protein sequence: CASSKGSGTREKLFF.

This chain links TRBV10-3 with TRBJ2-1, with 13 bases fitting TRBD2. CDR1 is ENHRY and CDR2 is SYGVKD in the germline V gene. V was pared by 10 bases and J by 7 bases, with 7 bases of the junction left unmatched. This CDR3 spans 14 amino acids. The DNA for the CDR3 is TGTGCCACCCTGGGACTAGCGGGGAGGAATGAGCAGTTCTTC. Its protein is CATLGLAGRNEQFF.

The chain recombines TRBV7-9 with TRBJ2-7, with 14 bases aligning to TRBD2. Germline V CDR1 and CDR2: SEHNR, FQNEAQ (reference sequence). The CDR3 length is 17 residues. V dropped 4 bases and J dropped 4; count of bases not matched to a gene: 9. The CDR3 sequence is CASSSYGLAGGGYEQYF. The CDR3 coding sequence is TGTGCCAGCAGCTCCTATGGACTAGCGGGAGGCGGATACGAGCAGTACTTC.

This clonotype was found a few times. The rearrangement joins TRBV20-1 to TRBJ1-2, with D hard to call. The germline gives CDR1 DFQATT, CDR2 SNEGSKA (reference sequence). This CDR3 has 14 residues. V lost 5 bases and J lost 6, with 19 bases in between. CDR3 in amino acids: CSALSATDKNGYTF. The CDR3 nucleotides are TGCAGTGCTCTAAGCGCGACCGATAAGAATGGCTACACCTTC.

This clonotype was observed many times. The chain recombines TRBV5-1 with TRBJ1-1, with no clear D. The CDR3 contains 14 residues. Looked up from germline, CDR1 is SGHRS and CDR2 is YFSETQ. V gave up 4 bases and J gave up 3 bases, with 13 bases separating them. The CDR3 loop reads CASSRQNLDTEAFF. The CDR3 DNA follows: TGCGCCAGCAGCCGACAAAACCTTGACACTGAAGCTTTCTTT.

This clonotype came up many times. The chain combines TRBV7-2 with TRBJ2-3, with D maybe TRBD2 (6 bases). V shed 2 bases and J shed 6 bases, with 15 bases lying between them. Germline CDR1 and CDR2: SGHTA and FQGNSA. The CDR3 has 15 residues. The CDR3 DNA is TGTGCCAGCAGCTTAAACCGCGGGGCTTGGGATACGCAGTATTTT. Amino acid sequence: CASSLNRGAWDTQYF.

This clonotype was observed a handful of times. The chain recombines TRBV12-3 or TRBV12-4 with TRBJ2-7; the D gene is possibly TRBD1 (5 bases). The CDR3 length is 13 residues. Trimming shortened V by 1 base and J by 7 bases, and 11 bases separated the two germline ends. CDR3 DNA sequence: TGTGCCAGCAGTTTAGAGGGGTTCAGGGAGCAGTACTTC. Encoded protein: CASSLEGFREQYF.

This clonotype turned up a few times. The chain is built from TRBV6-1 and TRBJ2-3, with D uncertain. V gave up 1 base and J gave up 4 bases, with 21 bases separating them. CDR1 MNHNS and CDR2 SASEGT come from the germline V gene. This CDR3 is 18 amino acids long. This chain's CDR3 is CASSEGYRRHLHADTQYF. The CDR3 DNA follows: TGTGCCAGCAGTGAAGGGTACCGCCGACATTTACATGCAGATACGCAGTATTTT.

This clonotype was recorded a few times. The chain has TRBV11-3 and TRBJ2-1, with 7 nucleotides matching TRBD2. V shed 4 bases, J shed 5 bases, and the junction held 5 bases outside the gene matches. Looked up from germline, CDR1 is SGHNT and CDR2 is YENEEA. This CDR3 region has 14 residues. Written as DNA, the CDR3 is TGTGCCAGCAGCTCGGGGGGAATCCACAATGAGCAGTTCTTC. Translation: CASSSGGIHNEQFF.

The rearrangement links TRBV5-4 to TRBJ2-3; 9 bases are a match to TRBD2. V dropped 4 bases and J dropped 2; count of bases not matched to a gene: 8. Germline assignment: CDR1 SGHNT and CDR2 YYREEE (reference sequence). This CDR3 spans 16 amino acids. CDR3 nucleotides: TGTGCCAGCAGCCCGAAAGGCGGGGGGGCCACAGATACGCAGTATTTT. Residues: CASSPKGGGATDTQYF.

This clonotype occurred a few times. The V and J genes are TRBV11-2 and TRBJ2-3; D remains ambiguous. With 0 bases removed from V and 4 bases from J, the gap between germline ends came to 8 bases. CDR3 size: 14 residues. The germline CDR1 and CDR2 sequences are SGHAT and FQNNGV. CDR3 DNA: TGTGCCAGCAGCTTAGATCGATTTCCAGATACGCAGTATTTT. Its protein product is CASSLDRFPDTQYF.

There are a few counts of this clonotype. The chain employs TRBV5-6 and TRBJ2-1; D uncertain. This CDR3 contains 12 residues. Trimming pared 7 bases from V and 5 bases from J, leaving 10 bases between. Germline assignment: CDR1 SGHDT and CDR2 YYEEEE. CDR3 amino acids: CASGRSNNEQFF. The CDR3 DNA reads TGTGCCAGCGGCCGGTCCAACAATGAGCAGTTCTTC.

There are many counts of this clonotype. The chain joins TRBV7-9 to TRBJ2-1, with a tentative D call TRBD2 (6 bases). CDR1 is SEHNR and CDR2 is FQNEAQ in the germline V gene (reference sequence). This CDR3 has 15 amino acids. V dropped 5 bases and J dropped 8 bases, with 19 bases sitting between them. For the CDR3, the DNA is TGTGCCAGCAGCCCCGAGTGGGCGGAGGGCGATGAGCAGTTCTTC. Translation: CASSPEWAEGDEQFF.